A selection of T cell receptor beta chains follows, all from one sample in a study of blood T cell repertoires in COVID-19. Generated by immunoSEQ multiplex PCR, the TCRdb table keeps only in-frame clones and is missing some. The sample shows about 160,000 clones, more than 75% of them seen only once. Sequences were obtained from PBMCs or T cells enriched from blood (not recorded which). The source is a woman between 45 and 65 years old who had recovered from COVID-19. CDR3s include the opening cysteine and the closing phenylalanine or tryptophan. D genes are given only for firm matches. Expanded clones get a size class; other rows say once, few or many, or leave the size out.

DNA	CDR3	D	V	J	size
TGTGCCAGCAGTAAACTAGTCACTGAAGCTTTCTTT	CASSKLVTEAFF	-	TRBV11-2	TRBJ1-1	few
TGTGCCACCAGTGATTCATCGCATAGGGGATCGGACACTGAAGCTTTCTTT	CATSDSSHRGSDTEAFF	-	TRBV24-1	TRBJ1-1	-
TGTGCCAGCAGCATGGGACTTCGAAGAGACGAGCAGTACTTC	CASSMGLRRDEQYF	-	TRBV6-1	TRBJ2-7	-
TGTGCCAGCAGCCACAGACAGGGGCCAGACACCGGGGAGCTGTTTTTT	CASSHRQGPDTGELFF	TRBD1	TRBV14	TRBJ2-2	-
TGTGCCAGTAGTCTCCAGGGGACGAACACTGAAGCTTTCTTT	CASSLQGTNTEAFF	-	TRBV19	TRBJ1-1	many
TGCAGTGCTATGGAGCTAGAGACGCAGTATTTT	CSAMELETQYF	-	TRBV20-1	TRBJ2-3	-
TGTGCCAGCAGCCTCGGACAAGGTTTAGGCTACACCTTC	CASSLGQGLGYTF	-	TRBV11-2	TRBJ1-2	-
TGTGCCAGCAGTGAAACGTTTGGACAGACCTACGAGCAGTACTTC	CASSETFGQTYEQYF	-	TRBV6-1	TRBJ2-7	-
TGTGCCAGTAGTGCGGGACTAGATACGCAGTATTTT	CASSAGLDTQYF	-	TRBV19	TRBJ2-3	-
TGTGCCAGCAGTCCCCAGGGGTACGAGCAGTACTTC	CASSPQGYEQYF	-	TRBV27	TRBJ2-7	-
TGTGCCAGCAGCCTACAGGGGGCGTATGGCTACACCTTC	CASSLQGAYGYTF	TRBD1	TRBV9	TRBJ1-2	-
TGTGCCAGCAGCTTAGCGAGCTCTAGCAGGGAGACCCAGTACTTC	CASSLASSSRETQYF	-	TRBV7-2	TRBJ2-5	-
TGTGCCACCAGTGATGCCCCCGGGACAGGAAGGAACACTGAAGCTTTCTTT	CATSDAPGTGRNTEAFF	TRBD1	TRBV24-1	TRBJ1-1	-
TGTGCCAGCAGCTTAAATCTTGGGACAGGCAACTATGGCTACACCTTC	CASSLNLGTGNYGYTF	TRBD1	TRBV7-9	TRBJ1-2	few
TGTGCCAGCAGCTCGCCGGGAGTCACCGGGGAGCTGTTTTTT	CASSSPGVTGELFF	-	TRBV5-4	TRBJ2-2	-
TGCAGTGCTAGACCTCAAGAGACCCAGTACTTC	CSARPQETQYF	-	TRBV20-1	TRBJ2-5	once
TGTGCCAGCGGTGGCGAGCGGGGTGAAGCTTTCTTT	CASGGERGEAFF	-	TRBV2	TRBJ1-1	-
TGTGCCAGCTCACCATCAGGGGGCAGGTCACCCCTCCACTTT	CASSPSGGRSPLHF	TRBD1	TRBV18	TRBJ1-6	-
TGCGCCAGCAGCCAAGATCTGGGAGGGGAGCAGTACTTC	CASSQDLGGEQYF	TRBD2	TRBV4-3	TRBJ2-7	-
TGCAGTGCTCTAGGAGGAGGTGAAGCTTTCTTT	CSALGGGEAFF	-	TRBV20-1	TRBJ1-1	-
TGTGCCAGTGCGACTTTCTACGAGCAGTACTTC	CASATFYEQYF	-	TRBV6-5	TRBJ2-7	-
TGTGCCAGCAGTTACCGCGGGGGTGATAGCAATCAGCCCCAGCATTTT	CASSYRGGDSNQPQHF	-	TRBV6-5	TRBJ1-5	-
TGTGCCAGTAGCTACAGGGGGGGGGCCAAGACTGAAGCTTTCTTT	CASSYRGGAKTEAFF	TRBD1	TRBV19	TRBJ1-1	-
TGTGCCAGCAGCTTAACACCGGGACAGGATGAAAAACTGTTTTTT	CASSLTPGQDEKLFF	TRBD1	TRBV11-2	TRBJ1-4	once
TGTGCCAGCAGCGGCATCGATTCTAGGGACAGGGGGCTAATGTTTAATTCACCCCTCCACTTT	CASSGIDSRDRGLMFNSPLHF	TRBD1	TRBV7-8	TRBJ1-6	-
TGTGCCAGCAGTGAACAGGGGTTCGGGAATTCACCCCTCCACTTT	CASSEQGFGNSPLHF	-	TRBV2	TRBJ1-6	once
TGCGCCAGCAGCCAAGGTCGTGACTACATCGATACGCAGTATTTT	CASSQGRDYIDTQYF	-	TRBV4-3	TRBJ2-3	-
TGTGCCAGCAGCTTAGATCGCGGGAGGGGGGCGAACATCCGTAATGAGCAGTTCTTC	CASSLDRGRGANIRNEQFF	TRBD2	TRBV11-3	TRBJ2-1	-
TGTGCCAGCAGTTACGGTCAGGGCCTACACTATGGCTACACCTTC	CASSYGQGLHYGYTF	-	TRBV6-5	TRBJ1-2	-
TGCAGCGTTGATATGGGGGGGGGTCGTGATGAGCAGTTCTTC	CSVDMGGGRDEQFF	TRBD2	TRBV29-1	TRBJ2-1	-
TGTGCCAGCAGTTCGGCAGGGCTAGCCAAAAACATTCAGTACTTC	CASSSAGLAKNIQYF	-	TRBV6-2/TRBV6-3	TRBJ2-4	-
TGTGCCAGTAGGGTGGAGGCAGGGGGCTATGGCTACACCTTC	CASRVEAGGYGYTF	TRBD1	TRBV19	TRBJ1-2	-
TGTGCCAGCAGCCCGGGGCAGGGGCTGTCCGACTATGGCTACACCTTC	CASSPGQGLSDYGYTF	-	TRBV4-2	TRBJ1-2	-
TGTGCCAGCAGCCAAGGACTAGCGGGAGGAGATACGCAGTATTTT	CASSQGLAGGDTQYF	TRBD2	TRBV4-2	TRBJ2-3	few
TGTGCCTGGAGTCTACTCCGGGGGGCCGGGGAGCTGTTTTTT	CAWSLLRGAGELFF	TRBD2	TRBV30	TRBJ2-2	-
TGTGCCAGCAGTTACTCGAGGTGGCAGGCGGGGGAGCAGTACTTC	CASSYSRWQAGEQYF	-	TRBV6-5	TRBJ2-7	-
TGTGCCAGCAGCATCCAGCTGAGACTAGGGTTGGATGAGCAGTTCTTC	CASSIQLRLGLDEQFF	-	TRBV3-1/TRBV3-2	TRBJ2-1	-
TGTGCCAGCAGCTTACGGTCAGGCCGAAATGGTGACACTGAAGCTTTCTTT	CASSLRSGRNGDTEAFF	-	TRBV7-9	TRBJ1-1	-
TGTGCCAGCAGCGACAGGGGAAATTCACCCCTCCACTTT	CASSDRGNSPLHF	TRBD1	TRBV2	TRBJ1-6	-
TGCGCCAGCAGCCAGGGGGGGGATGGGGATACGCAGTATTTT	CASSQGGDGDTQYF	TRBD2	TRBV4-3	TRBJ2-3	-
TGTGCCAGCAGCCCGGACATAGGTGGCTACACCTTC	CASSPDIGGYTF	-	TRBV5-6	TRBJ1-2	-
TGCGCCAGCAGCTTGGCGAATACAGTCAGCTCCTACAATGAGCAGTTCTTC	CASSLANTVSSYNEQFF	-	TRBV5-1	TRBJ2-1	-
TGTGCCACCAGTGATGCCGGGACAGGGGGCTCGTCAGCTTTCTTT	CATSDAGTGGSSAFF	TRBD1	TRBV24-1	TRBJ1-1	-
TGTGCCAGCAGTTTAACTTCAGGTTACAACAATGAGCAGTTCTTC	CASSLTSGYNNEQFF	-	TRBV27	TRBJ2-1	-
TGCGCCAGCAGCTTGCAGACAGGCACAGATACGCAGTATTTT	CASSLQTGTDTQYF	-	TRBV5-1	TRBJ2-3	-
TGTGCCAGCAGCTTAAAGGCGGGTGCGAACTCACCCCTCCACTTT	CASSLKAGANSPLHF	-	TRBV7-3	TRBJ1-6	once
TGTGCCAGCAGCGTAGGGCCTCCCGGGACTTCCCAAGAGACCCAGTACTTC	CASSVGPPGTSQETQYF	-	TRBV9	TRBJ2-5	-
TGTGCCAGCTCAAGGGACTGGGGGGGCGATCAGCCCCAGCATTTT	CASSRDWGGDQPQHF	-	TRBV18	TRBJ1-5	few
TGTGCCAGCAGCCCAGAGCGACAGGGCGTCACTGAAGCTTTCTTT	CASSPERQGVTEAFF	TRBD1	TRBV9	TRBJ1-1	-
TGCGCCAGCAGTCTATATGACTACAATGAGCAGTTCTTC	CASSLYDYNEQFF	-	TRBV4-1	TRBJ2-1	-
TGTGCCAGTAGTATACGGGGTAACTATGGCTACACCTTC	CASSIRGNYGYTF	-	TRBV19	TRBJ1-2	-
TGTGCCAGCAGCGTAACAGATACTAACTATGGCTACACCTTC	CASSVTDTNYGYTF	-	TRBV9	TRBJ1-2	-
TGTGCCAGCTCACCCGGTAGTCCCGGGACAGGGATCACTGAAGCTTTCTTT	CASSPGSPGTGITEAFF	TRBD1	TRBV18	TRBJ1-1	-
TGTGCCAGCAGCTTGCCGGGGGGCTCTAATTCACCCCTCCACTTT	CASSLPGGSNSPLHF	-	TRBV5-4	TRBJ1-6	-
TGTGCCAGCAGTTCCGGAGGGACCCAGTACTTC	CASSSGGTQYF	-	TRBV6-2/TRBV6-3	TRBJ2-5	-
TGTGCCACCAGCAGAGTAGTGAATCCGGACAGCTATGGCTACACCTTC	CATSRVVNPDSYGYTF	-	TRBV15	TRBJ1-2	-
TGTGCCAGCAGCTTAGCAGGGGGGAGACAGCCCCAGCATTTT	CASSLAGGRQPQHF	TRBD1	TRBV11-2	TRBJ1-5	-
TGTGCCACCAGCAGAGGGGAGGGGTATGGCTACACCTTC	CATSRGEGYGYTF	-	TRBV15	TRBJ1-2	-
TGTGCCAGTAGCAGAGGGGGCTGGTACGAGCAGTACTTC	CASSRGGWYEQYF	TRBD1	TRBV19	TRBJ2-7	-
TGTGCCTGGAGCACCGGGACAGGGGGATTTATGAATTCACCCCTCCACTTT	CAWSTGTGGFMNSPLHF	TRBD1	TRBV30	TRBJ1-6	-